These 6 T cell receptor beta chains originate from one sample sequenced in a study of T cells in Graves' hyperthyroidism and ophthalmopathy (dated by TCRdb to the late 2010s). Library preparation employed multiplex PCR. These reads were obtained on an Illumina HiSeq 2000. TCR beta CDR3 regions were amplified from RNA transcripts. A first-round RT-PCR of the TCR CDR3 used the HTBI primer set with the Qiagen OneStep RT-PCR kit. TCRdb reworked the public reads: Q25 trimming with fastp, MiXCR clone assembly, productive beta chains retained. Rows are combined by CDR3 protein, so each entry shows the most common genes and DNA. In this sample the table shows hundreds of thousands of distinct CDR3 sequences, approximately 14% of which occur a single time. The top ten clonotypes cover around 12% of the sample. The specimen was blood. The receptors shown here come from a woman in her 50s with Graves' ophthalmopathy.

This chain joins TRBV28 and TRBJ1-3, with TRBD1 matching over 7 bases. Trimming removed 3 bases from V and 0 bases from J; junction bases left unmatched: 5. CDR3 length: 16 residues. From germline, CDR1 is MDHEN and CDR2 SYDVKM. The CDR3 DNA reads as TGTGCCAGCAGTTTTATGGGACAGAGCTCTGGAAACACCATATATTTT. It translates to CASSFMGQSSGNTIYF.

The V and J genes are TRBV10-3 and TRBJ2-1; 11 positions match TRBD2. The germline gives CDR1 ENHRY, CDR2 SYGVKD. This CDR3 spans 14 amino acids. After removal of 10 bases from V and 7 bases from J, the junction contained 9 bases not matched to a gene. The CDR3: CATIAGGPVNEQFF. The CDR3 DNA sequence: TGTGCCACCATAGCGGGAGGGCCGGTTAATGAGCAGTTCTTC.

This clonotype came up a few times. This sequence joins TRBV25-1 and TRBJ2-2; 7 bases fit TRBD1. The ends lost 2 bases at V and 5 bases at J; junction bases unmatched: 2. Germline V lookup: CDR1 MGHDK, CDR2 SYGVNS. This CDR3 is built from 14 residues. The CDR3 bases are TGTGCCAGCAGTGAAGGACAGGAAACCGGGGAGCTGTTTTTT. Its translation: CASSEGQETGELFF.

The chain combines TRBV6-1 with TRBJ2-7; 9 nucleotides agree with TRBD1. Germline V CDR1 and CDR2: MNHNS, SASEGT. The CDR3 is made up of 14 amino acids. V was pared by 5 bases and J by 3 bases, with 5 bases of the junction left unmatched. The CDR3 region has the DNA TGTGCCAGCAGTACTTGGACAGGGGTCTACGAGCAGTACTTC. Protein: CASSTWTGVYEQYF.

CDR3 nucleotides: TGTGCCAGCAGCTTTGAGCTAGCGGGAGGGCGCGGCTACAATGAGCAGTTCTTC. Its translation: CASSFELAGGRGYNEQFF. The genes are TRBV4-2 and TRBJ2-1; 12 bases align to TRBD2. Germline-derived CDR1 and CDR2 are LGHNA and YNFKEQ. The V gene end was trimmed by 5 bases and the J gene end by 3 bases; junction bases not matched to a gene: 11. The CDR3 contains 18 residues.

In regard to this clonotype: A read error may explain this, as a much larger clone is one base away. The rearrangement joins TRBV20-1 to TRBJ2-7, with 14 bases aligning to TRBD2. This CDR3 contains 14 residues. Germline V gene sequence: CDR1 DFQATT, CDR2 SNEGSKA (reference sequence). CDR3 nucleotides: TGCAGTGCTGCATGGACTAGCGGGAGGTACGGGCAGTACTTC. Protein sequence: CSAAWTSGRYGQYF.